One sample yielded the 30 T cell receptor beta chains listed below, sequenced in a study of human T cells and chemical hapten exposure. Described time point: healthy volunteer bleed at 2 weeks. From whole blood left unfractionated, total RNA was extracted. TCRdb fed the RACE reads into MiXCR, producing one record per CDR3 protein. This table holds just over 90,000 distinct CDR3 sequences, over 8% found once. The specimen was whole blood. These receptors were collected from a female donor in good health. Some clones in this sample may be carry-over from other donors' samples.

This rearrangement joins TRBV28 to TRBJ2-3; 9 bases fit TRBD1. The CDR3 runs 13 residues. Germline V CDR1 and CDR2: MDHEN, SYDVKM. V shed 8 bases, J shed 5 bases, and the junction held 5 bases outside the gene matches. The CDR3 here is CASRQGVVDTQYF. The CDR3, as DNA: TGTGCCAGCCGACAGGGGGTGGTAGATACGCAGTATTTT. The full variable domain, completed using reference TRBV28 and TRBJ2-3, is DVKVTQSSRYLVKRTGEKVFLECVQDMDHENMFWYRQDPGLGLRLIYFSYDVKMKEKGDIPEGYSVSREKKERFSLILESASTNQTSMYLCASRQGVVDTQYFGPGTRLTVL.

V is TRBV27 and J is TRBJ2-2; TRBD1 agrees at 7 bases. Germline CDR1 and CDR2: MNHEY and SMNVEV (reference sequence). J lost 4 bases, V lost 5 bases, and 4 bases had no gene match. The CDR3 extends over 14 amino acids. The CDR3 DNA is TGTGCCAGCAGTACGAGACAGGGCACCGGGGAGCTGTTTTTT. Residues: CASSTRQGTGELFF.

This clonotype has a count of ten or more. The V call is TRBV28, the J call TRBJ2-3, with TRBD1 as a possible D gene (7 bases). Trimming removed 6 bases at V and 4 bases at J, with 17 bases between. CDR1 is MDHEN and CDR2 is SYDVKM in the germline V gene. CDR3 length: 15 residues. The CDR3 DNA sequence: TGTGCCAGCAGACTCGACAGGGAGGCAGCAGATACGCAGTATTTT. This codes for CASRLDREAADTQYF.

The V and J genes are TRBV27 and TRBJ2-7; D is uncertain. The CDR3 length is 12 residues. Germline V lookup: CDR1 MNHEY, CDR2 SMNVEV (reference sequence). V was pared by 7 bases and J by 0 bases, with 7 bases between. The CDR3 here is CASMSLSYEQYF. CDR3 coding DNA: TGTGCCAGCATGAGCCTCTCCTACGAGCAGTACTTC.

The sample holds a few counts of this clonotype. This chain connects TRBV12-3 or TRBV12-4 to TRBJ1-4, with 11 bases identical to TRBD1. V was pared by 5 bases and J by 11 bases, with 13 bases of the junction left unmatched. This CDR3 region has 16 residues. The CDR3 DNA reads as TGTGCCAGCAGTCCGACAATTGGGACAGGGGGAGAGAAACTGTTTTTT. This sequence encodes CASSPTIGTGGEKLFF.

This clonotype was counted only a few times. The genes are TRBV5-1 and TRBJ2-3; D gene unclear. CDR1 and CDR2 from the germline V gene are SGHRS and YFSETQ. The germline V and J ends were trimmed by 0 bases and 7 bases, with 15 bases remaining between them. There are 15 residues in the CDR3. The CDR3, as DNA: TGCGCCAGCAGCTTGGGCGACCGGATTATGAATACGCAGTATTTT. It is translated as CASSLGDRIMNTQYF.

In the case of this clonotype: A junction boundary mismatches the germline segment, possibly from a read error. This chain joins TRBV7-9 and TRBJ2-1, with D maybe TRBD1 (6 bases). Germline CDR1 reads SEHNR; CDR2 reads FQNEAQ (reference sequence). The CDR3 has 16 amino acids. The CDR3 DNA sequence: TGTGCCAGCAGCCCCCTCATGGGACATACGCCTCTTCTTCGTACCTTC. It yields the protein CASSPLMGHTPLLRTF.

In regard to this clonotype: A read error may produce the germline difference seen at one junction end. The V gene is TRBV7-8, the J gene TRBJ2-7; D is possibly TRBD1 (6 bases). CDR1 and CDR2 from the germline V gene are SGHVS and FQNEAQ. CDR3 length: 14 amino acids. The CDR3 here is CASSSLAGDNEQHF. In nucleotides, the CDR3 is TGTGCCAGCAGCTCCCTAGCAGGGGATAACGAGCAGCACTTC.

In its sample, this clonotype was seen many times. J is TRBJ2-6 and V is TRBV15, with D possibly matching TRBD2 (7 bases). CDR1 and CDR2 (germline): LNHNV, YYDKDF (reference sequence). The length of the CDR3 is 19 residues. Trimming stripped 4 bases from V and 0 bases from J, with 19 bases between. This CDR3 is CATSTGGQVSSSGANVLTF. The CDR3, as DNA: TGTGCCACCAGCACCGGGGGGCAGGTCTCCTCCTCTGGGGCCAACGTCCTGACTTTC. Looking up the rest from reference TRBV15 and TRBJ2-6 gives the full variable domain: DAMVIQNPRYQVTQFGKPVTLSCSQTLNHNVMYWYQQKSSQAPKLLFHYYDKDFNNEADTPDNFQSRRPNTSFCFLDIRSPGLGDTAMYLCATSTGGQVSSSGANVLTFGAGSRLTVL.

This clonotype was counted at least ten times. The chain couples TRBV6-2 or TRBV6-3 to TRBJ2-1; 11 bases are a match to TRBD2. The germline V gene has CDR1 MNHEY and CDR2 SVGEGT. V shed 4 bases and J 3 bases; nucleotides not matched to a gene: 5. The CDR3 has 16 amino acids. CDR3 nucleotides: TGTGCCAGCAGTTCCAGACTAGCGGGGCACTACAATGAGCAGTTCTTC. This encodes CASSSRLAGHYNEQFF.

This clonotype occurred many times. CDR3 DNA: TGTGCCACCAGTGATCGCTCGGTTGCCCAAGAGACCCAGTACTTC. Translation: CATSDRSVAQETQYF. The chain couples TRBV24-1 to TRBJ2-5, with D hard to call. Per the germline V gene, CDR1 is KGHDR and CDR2 is SFDVKD. CDR3 length: 15 residues. V gave up 3 bases and J gave up 1 base, with 11 bases separating them.

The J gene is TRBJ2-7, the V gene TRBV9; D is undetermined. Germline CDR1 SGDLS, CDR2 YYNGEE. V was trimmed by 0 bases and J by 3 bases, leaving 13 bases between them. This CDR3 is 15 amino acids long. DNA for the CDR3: TGTGCCAGCAGCGTAGGATCCCGGGCAGGCTACGAGCAGTACTTC. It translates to CASSVGSRAGYEQYF. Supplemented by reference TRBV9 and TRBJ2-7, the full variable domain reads DSGVTQTPKHLITATGQRVTLRCSPRSGDLSVYWYQQSLDQGLQFLIQYYNGEERAKGNILERFSAQQFPDLHSELNLSSLELGDSALYFCASSVGSRAGYEQYFGPGTRLTVT.

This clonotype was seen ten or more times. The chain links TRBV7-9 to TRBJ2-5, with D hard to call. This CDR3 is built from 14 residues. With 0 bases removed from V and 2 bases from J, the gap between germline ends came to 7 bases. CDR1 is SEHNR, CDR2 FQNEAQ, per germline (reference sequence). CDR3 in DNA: TGTGCCAGCAGCTTAGCGCGAGAGCAAGAGACCCAGTACTTC. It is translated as CASSLAREQETQYF.

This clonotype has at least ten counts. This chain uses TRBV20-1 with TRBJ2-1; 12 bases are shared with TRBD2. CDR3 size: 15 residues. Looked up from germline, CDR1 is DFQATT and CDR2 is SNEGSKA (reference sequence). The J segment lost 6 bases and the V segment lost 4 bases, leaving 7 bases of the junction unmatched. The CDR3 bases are TGCAGTGCTATGCCTAGCGGGAGGGCTTTCAATGAGCAGTTCTTC. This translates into CSAMPSGRAFNEQFF.

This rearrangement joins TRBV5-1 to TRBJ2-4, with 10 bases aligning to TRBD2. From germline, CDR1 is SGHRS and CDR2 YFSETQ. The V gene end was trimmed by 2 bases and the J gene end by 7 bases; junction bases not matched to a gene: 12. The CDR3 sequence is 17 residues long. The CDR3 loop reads CASSLPGSGRASNIQYF. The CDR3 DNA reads TGCGCCAGCAGCTTACCGGGCAGCGGGAGGGCCTCGAACATTCAGTACTTC. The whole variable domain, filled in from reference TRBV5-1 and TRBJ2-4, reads KAGVTQTPRYLIKTRGQQVTLSCSPISGHRSVSWYQQTPGQGLQFLFEYFSETQRNKGNFPGRFSGRQFSNSRSEMNVSTLELGDSALYLCASSLPGSGRASNIQYFGAGTRLSVL.

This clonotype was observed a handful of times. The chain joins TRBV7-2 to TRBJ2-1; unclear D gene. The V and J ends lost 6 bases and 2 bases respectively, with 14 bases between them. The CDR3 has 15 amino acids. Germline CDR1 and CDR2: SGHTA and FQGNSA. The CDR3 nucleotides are TGTGCCAGCAGGGCCGGCGGTGGAACCTACAATGAGCAGTTCTTC. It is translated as CASRAGGGTYNEQFF.

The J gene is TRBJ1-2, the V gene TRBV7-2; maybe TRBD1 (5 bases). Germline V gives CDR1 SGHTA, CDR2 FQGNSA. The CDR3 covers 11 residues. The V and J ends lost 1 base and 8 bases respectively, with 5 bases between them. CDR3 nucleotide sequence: TGTGCCAGCAGCTTAGACAGGGGCTACACCTTC. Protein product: CASSLDRGYTF. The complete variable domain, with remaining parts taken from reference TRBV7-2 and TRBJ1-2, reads GAGVSQSPSNKVTEKGKDVELRCDPISGHTALYWYRQSLGQGLEFLIYFQGNSAPDKSGLPSDRFSAERTGGSVSTLTIQRTQQEDSAVYLCASSLDRGYTFGSGTRLTVV.

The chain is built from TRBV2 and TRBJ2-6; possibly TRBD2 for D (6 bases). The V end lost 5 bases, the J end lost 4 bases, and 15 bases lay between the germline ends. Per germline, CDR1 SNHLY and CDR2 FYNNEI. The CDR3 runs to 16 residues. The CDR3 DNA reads TGTGCCAGCAGTCCGGAGGGTCCTGGGGGGGCCAACGTCCTGACTTTC. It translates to CASSPEGPGGANVLTF.

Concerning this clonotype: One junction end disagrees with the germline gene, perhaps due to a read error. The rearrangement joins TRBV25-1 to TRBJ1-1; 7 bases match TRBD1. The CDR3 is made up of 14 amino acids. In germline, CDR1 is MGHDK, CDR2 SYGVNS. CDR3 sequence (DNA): TGTGCCAGCAGTGAATCGGGACAGAACACTGAAACTTTCTTT. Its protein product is CASSESGQNTETFF.

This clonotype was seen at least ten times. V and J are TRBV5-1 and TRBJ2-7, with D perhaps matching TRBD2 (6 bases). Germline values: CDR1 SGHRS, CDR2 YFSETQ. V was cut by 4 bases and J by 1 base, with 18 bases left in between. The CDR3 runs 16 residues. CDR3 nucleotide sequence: TGCGCCAGCAGCCCGTTCCGGGACTCCGGGTCCTACGAGCAGTACTTC. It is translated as CASSPFRDSGSYEQYF.

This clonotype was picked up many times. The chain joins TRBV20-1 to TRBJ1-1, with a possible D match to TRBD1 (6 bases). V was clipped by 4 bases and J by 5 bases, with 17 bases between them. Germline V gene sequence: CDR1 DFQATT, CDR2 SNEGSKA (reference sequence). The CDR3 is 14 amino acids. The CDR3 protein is CSAMHQGMRTEAFF. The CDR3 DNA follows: TGCAGTGCTATGCACCAGGGGATGAGAACTGAAGCTTTCTTT.

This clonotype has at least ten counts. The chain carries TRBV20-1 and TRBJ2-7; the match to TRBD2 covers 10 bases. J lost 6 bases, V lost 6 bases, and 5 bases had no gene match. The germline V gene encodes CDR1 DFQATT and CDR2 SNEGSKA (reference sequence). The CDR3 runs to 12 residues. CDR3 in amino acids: CSARIAGGEQYF. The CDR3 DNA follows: TGCAGTGCGCGGATAGCGGGAGGCGAGCAGTACTTC.

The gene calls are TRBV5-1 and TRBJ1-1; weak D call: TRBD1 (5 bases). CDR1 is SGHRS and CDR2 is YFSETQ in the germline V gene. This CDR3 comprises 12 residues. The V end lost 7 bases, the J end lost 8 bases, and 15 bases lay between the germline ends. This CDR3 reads CASRGGFPEAFF. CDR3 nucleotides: TGCGCCAGCCGGGGGGGGTTCCCCGAAGCTTTCTTT.

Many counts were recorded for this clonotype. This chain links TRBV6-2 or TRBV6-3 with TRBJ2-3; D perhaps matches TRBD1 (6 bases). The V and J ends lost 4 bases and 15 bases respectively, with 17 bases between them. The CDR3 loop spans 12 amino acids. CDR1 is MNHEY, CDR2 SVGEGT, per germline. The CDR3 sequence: CASSSTGQVYYF. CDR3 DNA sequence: TGTGCCAGCAGTTCCACGGGACAAGTCTATTATTTT.

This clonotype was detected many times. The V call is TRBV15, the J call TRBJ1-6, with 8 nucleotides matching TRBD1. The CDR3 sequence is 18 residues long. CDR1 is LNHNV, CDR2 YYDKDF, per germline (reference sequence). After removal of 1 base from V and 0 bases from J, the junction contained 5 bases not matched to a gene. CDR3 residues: CATSRARQGSSYNSPLHF. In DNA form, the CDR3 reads TGTGCCACCAGCAGAGCCAGACAGGGGAGCTCCTATAATTCACCCCTCCACTTT.

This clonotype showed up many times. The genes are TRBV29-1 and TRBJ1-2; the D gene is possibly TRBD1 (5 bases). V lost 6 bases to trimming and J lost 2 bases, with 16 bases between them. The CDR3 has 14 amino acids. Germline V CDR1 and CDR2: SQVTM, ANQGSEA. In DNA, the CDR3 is TGCAGCGTGCAACCGTTGACAGTCAACTATGGCTACACCTTC. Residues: CSVQPLTVNYGYTF.

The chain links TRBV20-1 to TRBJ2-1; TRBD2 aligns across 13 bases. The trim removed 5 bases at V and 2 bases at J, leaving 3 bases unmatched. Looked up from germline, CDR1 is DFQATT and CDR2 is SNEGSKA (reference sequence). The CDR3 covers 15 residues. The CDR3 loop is CSARLAGGPYNEQFF. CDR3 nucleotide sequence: TGCAGTGCTCGACTAGCGGGAGGACCCTACAATGAGCAGTTCTTC.

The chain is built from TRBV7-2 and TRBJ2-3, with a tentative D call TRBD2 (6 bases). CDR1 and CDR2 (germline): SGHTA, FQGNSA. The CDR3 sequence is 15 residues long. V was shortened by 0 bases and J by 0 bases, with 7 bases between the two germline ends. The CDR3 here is CASSLAGTSTDTQYF. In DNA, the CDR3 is TGTGCCAGCAGCTTAGCAGGGACTAGCACAGATACGCAGTATTTT.

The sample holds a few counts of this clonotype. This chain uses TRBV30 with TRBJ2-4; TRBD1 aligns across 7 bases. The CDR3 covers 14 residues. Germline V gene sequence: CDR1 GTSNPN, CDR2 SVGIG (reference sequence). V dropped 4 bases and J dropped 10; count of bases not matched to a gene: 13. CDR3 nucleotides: TGTGCCTGGAAGAGTACCGGACAGGTCCAAATTCAGTACTTC. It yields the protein CAWKSTGQVQIQYF.

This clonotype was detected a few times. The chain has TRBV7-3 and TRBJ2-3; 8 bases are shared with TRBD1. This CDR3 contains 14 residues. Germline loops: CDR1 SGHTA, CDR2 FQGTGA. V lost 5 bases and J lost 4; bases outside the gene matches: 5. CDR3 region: CASSLTQGADTQYF. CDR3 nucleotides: TGTGCCAGCAGCCTTACACAGGGGGCAGATACGCAGTATTTT. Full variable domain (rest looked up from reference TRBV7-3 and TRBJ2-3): GAGVSQTPSNKVTEKGKYVELRCDPISGHTALYWYRQSLGQGPEFLIYFQGTGAADDSGLPNDRFFAVRPEGSVSTLKIQRTERGDSAVYLCASSLTQGADTQYFGPGTRLTVL.